What follows describes a single T cell receptor (beta chain). The antigen remains undetermined. With a much larger clone just one base away, this may be a read error. V dropped 0 bases and J dropped 5; count of bases not matched to a gene: 7. In germline, CDR1 is DFQATT, CDR2 SNEGSKA (reference sequence). The CDR3 sequence is 14 residues long. These data are taken from a study of tumor and adjacent non-tumor tissue in lung cancer. Study-level information: Histology: around 13 adenocarcinoma, a couple of squamous cell carcinoma, 1 small cell lung cancer.

A modified ARM-PCR protocol with three rounds of nested PCR amplified TCRbeta. TCRdb recomputed calls from the multiplex PCR reads with MiXCR, one row per CDR3 protein. The sample holds approximately 110,000 distinct CDR3 sequences, about 61% seen once. Overall study results and limits: Patients with more diverse tumor TCRs had worse survival. Normal lung showed higher cumulative top 100 clone frequency than tumor. Compared with tumor, normal lung showed significantly lower TCR diversity.

RNA was extracted from bulk tissue without any cell sorting. Distant lung tissue was collected more than 3 cm away from the tumor edge. The sequenced material came from distant non-tumor lung tissue. The receptor's source is a man in his 60s with non-small cell lung cancer. V and J are TRBV20-1 and TRBJ2-7, with 7 bases identical to TRBD1. This CDR3 is CSAREPGQSNEQYF. The CDR3 DNA follows: TGCAGTGCTAGAGAACCGGGACAGAGTAACGAGCAGTACTTC.